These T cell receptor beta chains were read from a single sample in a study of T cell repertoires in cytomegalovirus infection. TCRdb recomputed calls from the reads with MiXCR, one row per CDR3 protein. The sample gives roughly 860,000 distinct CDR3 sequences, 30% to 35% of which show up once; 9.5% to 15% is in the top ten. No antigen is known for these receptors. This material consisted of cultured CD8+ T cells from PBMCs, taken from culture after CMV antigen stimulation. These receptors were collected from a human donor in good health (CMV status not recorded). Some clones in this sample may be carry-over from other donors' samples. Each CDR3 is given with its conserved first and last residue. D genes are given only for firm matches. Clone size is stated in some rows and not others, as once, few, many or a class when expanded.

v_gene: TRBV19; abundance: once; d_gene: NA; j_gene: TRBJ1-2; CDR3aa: CASTSQRVGYGYTF; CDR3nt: TGTGCCAGTACCTCCCAGAGGGTTGGCTATGGCTACACCTTC
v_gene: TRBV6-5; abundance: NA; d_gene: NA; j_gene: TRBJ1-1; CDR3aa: CASSSIAGDTEAFF; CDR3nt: TGTGCCAGCAGTTCCATCGCGGGAGACACTGAAGCTTTCTTT
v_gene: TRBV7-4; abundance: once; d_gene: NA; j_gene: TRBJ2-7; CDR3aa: CASSPRLGAYEQYF; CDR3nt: TGTGCCAGCAGCCCTAGACTAGGGGCCTACGAGCAGTACTTC
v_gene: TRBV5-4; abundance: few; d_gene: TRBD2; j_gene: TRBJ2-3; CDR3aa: CASSPGLAGGPLEDTQYF; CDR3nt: TGTGCCAGCAGCCCCGGACTAGCGGGGGGGCCTCTTGAAGATACGCAGTATTTT
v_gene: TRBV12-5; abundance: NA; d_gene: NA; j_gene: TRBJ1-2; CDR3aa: CASGPAGGGHGYTF; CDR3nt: TGTGCTAGTGGTCCAGCGGGAGGGGGGCATGGCTACACCTTC
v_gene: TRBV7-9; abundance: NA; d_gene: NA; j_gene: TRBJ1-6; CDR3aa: CASSPGRGQYNSPLHF; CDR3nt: TGTGCCAGCAGCCCAGGCAGGGGCCAATATAATTCACCCCTCCACTTT
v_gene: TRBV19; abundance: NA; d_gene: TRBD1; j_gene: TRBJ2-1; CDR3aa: CASMRTGGWSEQFF; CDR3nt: TGTGCCAGTATGAGGACAGGGGGGTGGAGTGAGCAGTTCTTC
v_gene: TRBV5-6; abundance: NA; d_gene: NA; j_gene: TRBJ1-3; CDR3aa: CASSMDRPRSGNTIYF; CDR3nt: TGTGCCAGCAGCATGGACCGACCACGCTCTGGAAACACCATATATTTT
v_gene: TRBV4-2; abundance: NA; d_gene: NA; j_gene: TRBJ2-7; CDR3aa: CASSQGTAYRERYEQYF; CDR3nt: TGTGCCAGCAGCCAAGGGACAGCATATCGGGAAAGATACGAGCAGTACTTC
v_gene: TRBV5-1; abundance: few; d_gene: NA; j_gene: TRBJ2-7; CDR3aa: CASKPGRDYEQYF; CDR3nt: TGCGCCAGCAAACCGGGACGGGACTACGAGCAGTACTTC
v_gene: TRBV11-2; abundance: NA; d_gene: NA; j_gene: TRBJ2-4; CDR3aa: CASSSYLAKNIQYF; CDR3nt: TGTGCCAGCAGCTCATACCTAGCCAAAAACATTCAGTACTTC
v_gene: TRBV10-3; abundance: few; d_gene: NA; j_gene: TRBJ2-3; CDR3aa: CAIRASRDTQYF; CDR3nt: TGTGCCATCAGGGCTAGCAGAGATACGCAGTATTTT
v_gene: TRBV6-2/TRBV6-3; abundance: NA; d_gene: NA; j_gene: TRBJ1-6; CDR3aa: CASSYGGNYNSPLHF; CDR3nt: TGTGCCAGCAGTTACGGAGGAAACTATAATTCACCCCTCCACTTT
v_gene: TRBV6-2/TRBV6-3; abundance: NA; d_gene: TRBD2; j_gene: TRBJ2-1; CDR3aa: CASSSPLAGSYNEQFF; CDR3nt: TGTGCCAGCAGTTCACCCCTAGCGGGGAGTTACAATGAGCAGTTCTTC
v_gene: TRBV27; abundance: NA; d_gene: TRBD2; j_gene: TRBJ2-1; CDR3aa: CASSSLGSGGEQFF; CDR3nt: TGTGCCAGCAGTTCACTGGGTAGCGGGGGGGAGCAGTTCTTC
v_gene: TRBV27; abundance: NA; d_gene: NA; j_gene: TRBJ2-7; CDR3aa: CASSLSDRDYEQYF; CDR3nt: TGTGCCAGCAGTTTATCAGACAGAGACTACGAGCAGTACTTC
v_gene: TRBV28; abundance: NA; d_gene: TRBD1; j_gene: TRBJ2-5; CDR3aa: CASSLGDRPQETQYF; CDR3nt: TGTGCCAGCAGTTTAGGGGACAGACCCCAAGAGACCCAGTACTTC
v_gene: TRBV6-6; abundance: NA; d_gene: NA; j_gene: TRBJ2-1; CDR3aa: CASSYSGVDEQFF; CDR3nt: TGTGCCAGCAGTTACTCGGGGGTCGATGAGCAGTTCTTC
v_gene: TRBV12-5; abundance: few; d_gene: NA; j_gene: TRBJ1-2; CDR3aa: CASGFVGRGYTF; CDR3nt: TGTGCTAGTGGTTTTGTCGGGAGGGGCTACACCTTC
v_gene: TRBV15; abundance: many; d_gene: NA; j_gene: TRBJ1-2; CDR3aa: CATSRDDSELSYGYTF; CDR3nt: TGTGCCACCAGCAGAGATGACAGTGAATTAAGTTATGGCTACACCTTC
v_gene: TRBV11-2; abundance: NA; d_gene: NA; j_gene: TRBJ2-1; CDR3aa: CASSLSPTQYNEQFF; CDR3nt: TGTGCCAGCAGCTTAAGTCCGACGCAATACAATGAGCAGTTCTTC
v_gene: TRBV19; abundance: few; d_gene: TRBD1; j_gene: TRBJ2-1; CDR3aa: CASSIQGGAYNEQFF; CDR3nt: TGTGCCAGTAGTATACAAGGGGGCGCCTACAATGAGCAGTTCTTC
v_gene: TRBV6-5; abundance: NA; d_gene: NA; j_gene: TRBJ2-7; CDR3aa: CASSYLEGEAYEQYF; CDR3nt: TGTGCCAGCAGTTACCTCGAGGGGGAAGCCTACGAGCAGTACTTC
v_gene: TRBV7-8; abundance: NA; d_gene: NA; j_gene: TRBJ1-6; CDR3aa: CASSLVDINNSPLHF; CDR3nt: TGTGCCAGCAGCTTAGTGGACATTAATAATTCACCCCTCCACTTT
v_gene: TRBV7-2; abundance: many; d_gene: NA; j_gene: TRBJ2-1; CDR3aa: CASSSEEEAYNEQFF; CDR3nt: TGTGCCAGCAGCTCTGAAGAAGAGGCCTACAATGAGCAGTTCTTC
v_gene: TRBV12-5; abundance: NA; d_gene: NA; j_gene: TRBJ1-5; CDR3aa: CASGWRPRPLGNQPQHF; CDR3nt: TGTGCTAGTGGTTGGCGACCCCGCCCGCTGGGCAATCAGCCCCAGCATTTT
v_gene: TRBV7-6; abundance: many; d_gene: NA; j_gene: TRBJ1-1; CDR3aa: CASSVGEYRQMNTEAFF; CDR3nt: TGTGCCAGCAGCGTAGGGGAGTATAGACAGATGAACACTGAAGCTTTCTTT
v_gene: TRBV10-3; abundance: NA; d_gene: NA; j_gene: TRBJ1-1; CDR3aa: CAISEGGLEAFF; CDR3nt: TGTGCCATCAGTGAGGGGGGACTTGAAGCTTTCTTT
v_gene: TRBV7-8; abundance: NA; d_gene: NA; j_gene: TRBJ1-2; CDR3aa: CASSMAPGLQGNGYTF; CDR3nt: TGTGCCAGCAGCATGGCACCGGGACTTCAGGGAAATGGCTACACCTTC
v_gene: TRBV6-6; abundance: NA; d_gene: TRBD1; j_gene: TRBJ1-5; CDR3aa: CASSFPDRVNQPQHF; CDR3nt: TGTGCCAGCAGTTTCCCCGACAGGGTAAACCAGCCCCAGCATTTT
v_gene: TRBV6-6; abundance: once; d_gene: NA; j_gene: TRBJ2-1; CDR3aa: CASSGLAYERFF; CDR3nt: TGTGCCAGCAGCGGGCTAGCCTATGAGCGGTTCTTC
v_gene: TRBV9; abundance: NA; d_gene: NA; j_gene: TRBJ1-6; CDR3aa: CASSSTGKITYNSPLHF; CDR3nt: TGTGCCAGCAGCTCCACAGGGAAAATCACCTATAATTCACCCCTCCACTTT
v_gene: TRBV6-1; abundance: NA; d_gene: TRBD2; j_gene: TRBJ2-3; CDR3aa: CASTPAGGHTDTQYF; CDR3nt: TGTGCCAGCACTCCAGCGGGGGGGCACACAGATACGCAGTATTTT
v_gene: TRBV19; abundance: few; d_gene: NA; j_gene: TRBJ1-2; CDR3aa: CASSIEGTVYGYTF; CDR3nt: TGTGCCAGTAGTATAGAGGGGACGGTCTATGGCTACACCTTC
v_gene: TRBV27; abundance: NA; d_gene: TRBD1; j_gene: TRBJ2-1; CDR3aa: CASSTDRIYNEQFF; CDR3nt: TGTGCCAGCAGTACGGACAGGATTTACAATGAGCAGTTCTTC
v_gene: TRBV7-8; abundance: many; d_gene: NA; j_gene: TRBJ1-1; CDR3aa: CASSPRGLDDTEAFF; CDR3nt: TGTGCCAGCAGCCCTCGCGGTCTGGACGACACTGAAGCTTTCTTT
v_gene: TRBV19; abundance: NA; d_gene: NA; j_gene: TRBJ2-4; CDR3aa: CASSIRTLAKNIQYF; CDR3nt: TGTGCCAGTAGTATCCGGACATTAGCCAAAAACATTCAGTACTTC
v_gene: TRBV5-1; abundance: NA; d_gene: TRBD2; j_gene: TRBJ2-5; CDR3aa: CASSLSPGLAGVETQYF; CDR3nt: TGCGCCAGCAGCTTGTCCCCGGGACTAGCGGGGGTCGAGACCCAGTACTTC
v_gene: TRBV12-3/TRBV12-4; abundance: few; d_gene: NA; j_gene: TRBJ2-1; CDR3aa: CASSVQDTSYNEQFF; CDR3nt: TGTGCCAGCAGTGTACAGGACACCTCCTACAATGAGCAGTTCTTC
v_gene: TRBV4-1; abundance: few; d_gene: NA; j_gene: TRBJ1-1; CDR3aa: CASSQVDPHTEAFF; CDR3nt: TGCGCCAGCAGCCAAGTAGACCCCCACACTGAAGCTTTCTTT
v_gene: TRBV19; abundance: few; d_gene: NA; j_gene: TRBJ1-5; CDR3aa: CASTWTAREDQPQHF; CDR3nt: TGTGCCAGTACCTGGACAGCGAGAGAGGATCAGCCCCAGCATTTT